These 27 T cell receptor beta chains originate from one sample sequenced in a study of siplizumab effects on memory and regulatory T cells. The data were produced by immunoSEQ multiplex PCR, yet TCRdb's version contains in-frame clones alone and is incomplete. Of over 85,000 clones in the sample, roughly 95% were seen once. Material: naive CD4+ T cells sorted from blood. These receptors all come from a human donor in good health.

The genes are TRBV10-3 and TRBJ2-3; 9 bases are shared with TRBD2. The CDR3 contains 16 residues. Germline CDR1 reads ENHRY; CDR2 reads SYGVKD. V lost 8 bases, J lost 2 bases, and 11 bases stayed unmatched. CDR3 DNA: TGTGCCATCGGAAAGGTTAGCGGGGGAAACACAGATACGCAGTATTTT. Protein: CAIGKVSGGNTDTQYF.

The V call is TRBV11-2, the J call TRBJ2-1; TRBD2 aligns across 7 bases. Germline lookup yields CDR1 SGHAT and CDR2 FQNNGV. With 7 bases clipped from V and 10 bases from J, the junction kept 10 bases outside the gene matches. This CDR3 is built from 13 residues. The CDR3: CASNPTSRREQFF. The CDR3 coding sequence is TGTGCCAGCAACCCGACTAGCCGCAGGGAGCAGTTCTTC.

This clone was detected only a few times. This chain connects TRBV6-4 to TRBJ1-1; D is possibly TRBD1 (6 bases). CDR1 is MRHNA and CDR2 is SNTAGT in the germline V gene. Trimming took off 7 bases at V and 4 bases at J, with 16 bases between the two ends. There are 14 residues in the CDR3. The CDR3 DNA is TGTGCCAGCACTTCAGAGCCAGGGGCCACTGAAGCTTTCTTT. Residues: CASTSEPGATEAFF.

For the CDR3, the DNA is TGTGCCAGTAGTATAGGGGTAGGGCTAGCGGGGGGCCCCAATGAGCAGTTCTTC. Protein: CASSIGVGLAGGPNEQFF. V and J are TRBV19 and TRBJ2-1, with TRBD2 matching over 11 bases. Germline trimming cut 1 base from V and 6 bases from J; bases unmatched to any gene: 11. Germline V gene sequence: CDR1 LNHDA, CDR2 SQIVND (reference sequence). CDR3 size: 18 residues.

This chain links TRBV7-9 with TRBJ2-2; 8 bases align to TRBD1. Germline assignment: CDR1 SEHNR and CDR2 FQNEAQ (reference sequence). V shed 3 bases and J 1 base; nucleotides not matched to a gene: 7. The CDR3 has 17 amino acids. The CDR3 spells CASSFTSGTGNTGELFF. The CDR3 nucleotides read TGTGCCAGCAGCTTTACGTCGGGGACAGGGAACACCGGGGAGCTGTTTTTT. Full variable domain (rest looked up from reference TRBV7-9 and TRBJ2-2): DTGVSQNPRHKITKRGQNVTFRCDPISEHNRLYWYRQTLGQGPEFLTYFQNEAQLEKSRLLSDRFSAERPKGSFSTLEIQRTEQGDSAMYLCASSFTSGTGNTGELFFGEGSRLTVL.

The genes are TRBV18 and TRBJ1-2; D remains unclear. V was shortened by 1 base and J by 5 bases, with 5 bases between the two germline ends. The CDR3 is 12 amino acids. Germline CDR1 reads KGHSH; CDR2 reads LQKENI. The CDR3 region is CASSPLRYGYTF. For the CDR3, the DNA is TGTGCCAGCTCACCACTGAGATATGGCTACACCTTC. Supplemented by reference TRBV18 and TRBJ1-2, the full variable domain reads NAGVMQNPRHLVRRRGQEARLRCSPMKGHSHVYWYRQLPEEGLKFMVYLQKENIIDESGMPKERFSAEFPKEGPSILRIQQVVRGDSAAYFCASSPLRYGYTFGSGTRLTVV.

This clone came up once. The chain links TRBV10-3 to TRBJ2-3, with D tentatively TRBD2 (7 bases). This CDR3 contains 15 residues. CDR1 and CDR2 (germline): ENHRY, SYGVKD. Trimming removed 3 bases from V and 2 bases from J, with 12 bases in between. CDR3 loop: CAISDDGGPTDTQYF. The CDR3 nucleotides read TGTGCCATCAGTGATGACGGGGGGCCCACAGATACGCAGTATTTT.

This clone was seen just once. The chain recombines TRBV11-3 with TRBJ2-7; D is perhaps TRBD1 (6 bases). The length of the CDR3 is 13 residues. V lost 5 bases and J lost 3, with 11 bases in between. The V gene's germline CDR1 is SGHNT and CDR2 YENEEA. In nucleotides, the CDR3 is TGTGCCAGCAGCCCCCGGGACAACTACGAGCAGTACTTC. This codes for CASSPRDNYEQYF.

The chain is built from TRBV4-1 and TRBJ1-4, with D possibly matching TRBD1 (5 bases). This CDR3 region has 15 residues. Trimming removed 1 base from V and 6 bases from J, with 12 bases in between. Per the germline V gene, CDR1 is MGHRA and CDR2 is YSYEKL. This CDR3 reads CASSQGLGVDEKLFF. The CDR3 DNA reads TGCGCCAGCAGCCAAGGCCTAGGGGTTGATGAAAAACTGTTTTTT.

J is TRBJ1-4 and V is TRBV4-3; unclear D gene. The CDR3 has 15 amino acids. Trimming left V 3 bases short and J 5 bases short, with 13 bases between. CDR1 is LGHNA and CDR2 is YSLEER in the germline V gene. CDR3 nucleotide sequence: TGCGCCAGCAGCCAGTCACGGAGGACCAATGAAAAACTGTTTTTT. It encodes CASSQSRRTNEKLFF.

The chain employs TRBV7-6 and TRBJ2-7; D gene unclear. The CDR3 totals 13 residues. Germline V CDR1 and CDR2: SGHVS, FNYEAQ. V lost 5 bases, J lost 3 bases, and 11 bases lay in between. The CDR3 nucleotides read TGTGCCAGCAGCCCCGGACCCGTCTACGAGCAGTACTTC. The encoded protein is CASSPGPVYEQYF.

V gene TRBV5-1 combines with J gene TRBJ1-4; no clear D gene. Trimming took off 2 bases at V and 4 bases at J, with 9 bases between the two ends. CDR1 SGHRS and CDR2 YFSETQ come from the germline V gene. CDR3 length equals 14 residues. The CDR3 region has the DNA TGCGCCAGCAGCTTCGGCAGTGGTAATGAAAAACTGTTTTTT. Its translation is CASSFGSGNEKLFF.

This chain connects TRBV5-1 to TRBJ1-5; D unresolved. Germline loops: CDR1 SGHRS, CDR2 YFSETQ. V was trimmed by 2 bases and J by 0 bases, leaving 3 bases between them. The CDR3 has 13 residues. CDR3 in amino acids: CASSLGSNQPQHF. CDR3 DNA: TGCGCCAGCAGCTTAGGTAGCAATCAGCCCCAGCATTTT.

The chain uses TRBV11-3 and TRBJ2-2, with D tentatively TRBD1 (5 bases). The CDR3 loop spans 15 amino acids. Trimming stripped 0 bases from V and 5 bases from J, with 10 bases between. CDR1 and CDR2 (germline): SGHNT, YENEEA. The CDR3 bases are TGTGCCAGCAGCTTAGATTCAGGGTCAACCGGGGAGCTGTTTTTT. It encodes CASSLDSGSTGELFF. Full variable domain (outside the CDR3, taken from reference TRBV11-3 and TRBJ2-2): EAGVVQSPRYKIIEKKQPVAFWCNPISGHNTLYWYLQNLGQGPELLIRYENEEAVDDSQLPKDRFSAERLKGVDSTLKIQPAELGDSAVYLCASSLDSGSTGELFFGEGSRLTVL.

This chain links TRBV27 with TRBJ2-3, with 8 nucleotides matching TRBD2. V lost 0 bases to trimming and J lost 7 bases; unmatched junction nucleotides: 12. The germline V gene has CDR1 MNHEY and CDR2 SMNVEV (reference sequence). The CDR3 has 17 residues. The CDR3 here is CASSLSFGGGPEYTQYF. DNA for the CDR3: TGTGCCAGCAGTTTATCCTTTGGCGGGGGGCCGGAATATACGCAGTATTTT.

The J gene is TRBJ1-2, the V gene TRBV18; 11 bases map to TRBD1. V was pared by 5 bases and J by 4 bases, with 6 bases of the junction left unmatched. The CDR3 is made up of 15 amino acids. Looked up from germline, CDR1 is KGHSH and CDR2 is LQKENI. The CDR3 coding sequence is TGTGCCAGCTCATCTGGACAGGGGGCCGGCTATGGCTACACCTTC. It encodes CASSSGQGAGYGYTF.

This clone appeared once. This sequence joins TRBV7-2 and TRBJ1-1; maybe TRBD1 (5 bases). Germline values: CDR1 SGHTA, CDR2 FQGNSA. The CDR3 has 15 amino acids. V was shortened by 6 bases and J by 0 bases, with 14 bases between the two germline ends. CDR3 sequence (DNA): TGTGCCAGCAGAACGGGGCTACCCATGAACACTGAAGCTTTCTTT. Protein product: CASRTGLPMNTEAFF. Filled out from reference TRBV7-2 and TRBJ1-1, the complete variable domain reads GAGVSQSPSNKVTEKGKDVELRCDPISGHTALYWYRQSLGQGLEFLIYFQGNSAPDKSGLPSDRFSAERTGGSVSTLTIQRTQQEDSAVYLCASRTGLPMNTEAFFGQGTRLTVV.

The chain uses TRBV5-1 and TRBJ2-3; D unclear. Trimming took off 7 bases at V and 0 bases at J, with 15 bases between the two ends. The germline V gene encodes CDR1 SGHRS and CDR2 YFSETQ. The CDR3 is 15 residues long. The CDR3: CASSPPYTSTDTQYF. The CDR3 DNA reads TGCGCCAGCTCGCCACCCTATACTAGCACAGATACGCAGTATTTT.

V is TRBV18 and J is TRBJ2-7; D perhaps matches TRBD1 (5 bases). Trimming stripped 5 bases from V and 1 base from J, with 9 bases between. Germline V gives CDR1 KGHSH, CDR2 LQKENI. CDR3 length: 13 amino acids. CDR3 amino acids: CASSTRQSYEQYF. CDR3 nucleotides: TGTGCCAGCTCAACGAGACAGTCCTACGAGCAGTACTTC. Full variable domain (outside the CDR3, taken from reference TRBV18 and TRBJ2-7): NAGVMQNPRHLVRRRGQEARLRCSPMKGHSHVYWYRQLPEEGLKFMVYLQKENIIDESGMPKERFSAEFPKEGPSILRIQQVVRGDSAAYFCASSTRQSYEQYFGPGTRLTVT.

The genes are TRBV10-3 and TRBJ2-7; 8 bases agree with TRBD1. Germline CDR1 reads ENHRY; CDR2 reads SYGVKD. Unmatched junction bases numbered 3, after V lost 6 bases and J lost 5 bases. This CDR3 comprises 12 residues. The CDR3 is CAIRTGVDEQYF. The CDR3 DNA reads TGTGCCATCAGGACAGGGGTAGACGAGCAGTACTTC.

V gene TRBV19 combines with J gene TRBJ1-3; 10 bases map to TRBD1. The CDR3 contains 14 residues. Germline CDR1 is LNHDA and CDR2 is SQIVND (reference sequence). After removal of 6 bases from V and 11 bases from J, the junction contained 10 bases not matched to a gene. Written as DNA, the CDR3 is TGTGCCAGTAGGGACTGGACAGGGGGAAGCCCCATATATTTT. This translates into CASRDWTGGSPIYF.

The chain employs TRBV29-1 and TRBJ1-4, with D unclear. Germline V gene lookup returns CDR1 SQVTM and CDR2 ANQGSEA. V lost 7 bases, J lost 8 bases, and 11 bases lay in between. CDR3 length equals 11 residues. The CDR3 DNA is TGCAGCGATAAGGTGGGAGAAAAACTGTTTTTT. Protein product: CSDKVGEKLFF.

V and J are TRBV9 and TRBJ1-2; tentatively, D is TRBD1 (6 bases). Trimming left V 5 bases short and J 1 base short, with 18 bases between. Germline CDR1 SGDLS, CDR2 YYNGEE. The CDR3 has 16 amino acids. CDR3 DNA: TGTGCCAGCAGTCTGACTACCGGGACAAATAACTATGGCTACACCTTC. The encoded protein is CASSLTTGTNNYGYTF.

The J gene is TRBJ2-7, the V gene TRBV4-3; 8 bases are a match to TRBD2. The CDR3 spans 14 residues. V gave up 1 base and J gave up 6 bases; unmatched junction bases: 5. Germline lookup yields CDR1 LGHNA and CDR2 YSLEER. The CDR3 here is CASSQARGGLEQYF. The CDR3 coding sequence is TGCGCCAGCAGCCAAGCACGGGGGGGCCTCGAGCAGTACTTC.

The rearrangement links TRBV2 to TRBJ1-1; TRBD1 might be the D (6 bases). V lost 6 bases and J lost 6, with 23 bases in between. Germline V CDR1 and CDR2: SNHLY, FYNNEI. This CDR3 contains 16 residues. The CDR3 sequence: CASSWDTPRLGAEAFF. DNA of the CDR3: TGTGCCAGCAGCTGGGACACCCCTCGGTTGGGGGCTGAAGCTTTCTTT.

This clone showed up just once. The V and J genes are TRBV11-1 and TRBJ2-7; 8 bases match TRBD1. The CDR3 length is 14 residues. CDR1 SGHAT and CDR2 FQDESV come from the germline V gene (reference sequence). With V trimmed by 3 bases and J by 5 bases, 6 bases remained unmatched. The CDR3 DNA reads TGTGCCAGCAGCTTGAGGGACAGGAGTAACGAGCAGTACTTC. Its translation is CASSLRDRSNEQYF.

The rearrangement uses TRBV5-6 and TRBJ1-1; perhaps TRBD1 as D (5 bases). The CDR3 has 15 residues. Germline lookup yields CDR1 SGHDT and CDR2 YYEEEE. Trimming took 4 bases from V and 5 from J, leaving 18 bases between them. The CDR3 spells CASSPNSGISTEAFF. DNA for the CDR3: TGTGCCAGCAGCCCGAACTCAGGGATAAGTACTGAAGCTTTCTTT.